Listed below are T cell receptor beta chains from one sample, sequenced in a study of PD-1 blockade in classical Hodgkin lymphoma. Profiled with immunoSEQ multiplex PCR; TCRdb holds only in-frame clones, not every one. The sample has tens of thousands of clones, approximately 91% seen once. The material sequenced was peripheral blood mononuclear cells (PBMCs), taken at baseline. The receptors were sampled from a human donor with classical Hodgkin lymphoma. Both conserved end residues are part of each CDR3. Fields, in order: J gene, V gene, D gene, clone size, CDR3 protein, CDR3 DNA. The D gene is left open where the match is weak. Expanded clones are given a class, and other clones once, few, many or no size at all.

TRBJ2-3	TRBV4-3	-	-	CASSQEEGGLDTQYF	TGCGCCAGCAGCCAAGAGGAGGGGGGGCTGGATACGCAGTATTTT
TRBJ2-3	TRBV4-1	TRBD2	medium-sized	CASSQDGSGGFTDTQYF	TGCGCCAGCAGCCAAGACGGTAGCGGGGGGTTCACAGATACGCAGTATTTT
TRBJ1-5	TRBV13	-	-	CASSLRLTRAGYSNQPQHF	TGTGCCAGCAGCTTACGACTAACCCGGGCAGGATATAGCAATCAGCCCCAGCATTTT
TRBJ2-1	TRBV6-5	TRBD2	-	CASSYGLAEYNEQFF	TGTGCCAGCAGTTACGGACTAGCGGAATACAATGAGCAGTTCTTC
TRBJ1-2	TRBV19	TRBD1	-	CASSPTDRANYGYTF	TGTGCCAGTAGTCCCACCGACAGGGCTAACTATGGCTACACCTTC
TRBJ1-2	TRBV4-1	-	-	CASSQDYGDYGYTF	TGCGCCAGCAGCCAAGACTACGGGGACTATGGCTACACCTTC
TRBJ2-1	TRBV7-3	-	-	CASSFRPGLYNEQFF	TGTGCCAGCAGCTTTAGACCGGGACTTTACAATGAGCAGTTCTTC
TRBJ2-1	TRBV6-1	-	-	CASSSSSYNEQFF	TGTGCCAGTTCCTCTAGCTCCTACAATGAGCAGTTCTTC
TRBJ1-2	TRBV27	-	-	CASSLFGTGGEGYTF	TGTGCCAGCAGTTTATTTGGGACTGGAGGAGAAGGCTACACCTTC
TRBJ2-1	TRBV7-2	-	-	CASSLSLAGSSYNEQFF	TGTGCCAGCAGCTTATCACTCGCAGGGAGCTCCTACAATGAGCAGTTCTTC
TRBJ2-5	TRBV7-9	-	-	CASSSPGLQETQYF	TGTGCCAGCAGCTCCCCGGGTCTCCAAGAGACCCAGTACTTC
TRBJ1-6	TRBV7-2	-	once	CASSLVAGHNSPLHF	TGTGCCAGCAGCTTAGTAGCTGGACATAATTCACCCCTCCACTTT
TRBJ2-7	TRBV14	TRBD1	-	CASSYQGQGHYEQYF	TGTGCCAGCAGCTATCAGGGACAGGGCCACTACGAGCAGTACTTC
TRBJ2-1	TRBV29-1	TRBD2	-	CSVEGLAGGSSYNEQFF	TGCAGCGTCGAGGGTCTAGCGGGAGGGAGCTCCTACAATGAGCAGTTCTTC
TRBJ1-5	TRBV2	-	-	CASSETNWQPQHF	TGTGCCAGCAGTGAGACTAACTGGCAGCCCCAGCATTTT
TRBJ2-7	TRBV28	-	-	CASILTDGSYEQYF	TGTGCCAGCATTTTAACGGACGGATCCTACGAGCAGTACTTC
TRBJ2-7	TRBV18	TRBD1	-	CASSPQQGAVGHEQYF	TGTGCCAGCTCACCACAACAGGGGGCGGTGGGCCACGAGCAGTACTTC
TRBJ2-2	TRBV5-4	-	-	CASSSGGLSSTGELFF	TGTGCCAGCAGCTCAGGGGGACTAAGCTCCACCGGGGAGCTGTTTTTT
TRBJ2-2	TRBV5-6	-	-	CASSLVGGANTGELFF	TGTGCCAGCAGCTTGGTAGGGGGGGCGAACACCGGGGAGCTGTTTTTT
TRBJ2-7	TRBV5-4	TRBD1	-	CASSRTGDFYEQYF	TGTGCCAGCAGCCGCACAGGGGATTTCTACGAGCAGTACTTC
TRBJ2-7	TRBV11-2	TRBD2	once	CASSLETSGIYEQYF	TGTGCCAGCAGCTTAGAGACTAGCGGGATTTACGAGCAGTACTTC
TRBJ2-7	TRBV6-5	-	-	CASSYYPQGSYEQYF	TGTGCCAGCAGTTACTACCCCCAGGGGTCCTACGAGCAGTACTTC
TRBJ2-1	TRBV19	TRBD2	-	CASSISPTSGFEQFF	TGTGCCAGTAGTATATCCCCGACTAGCGGGTTTGAGCAGTTCTTC